This T cell receptor (beta chain) was documented in a study of blood T cells in healthy people across ages. Using a J-beta primer mix together with a sample-barcoded 5' primer, a second PCR was run for roughly 7 to 11 cycles. Each CDR3 protein gets one entry after TCRdb re-called the 5' RACE reads with MiXCR. The sample has about 670,000 distinct CDR3 sequences; about 51% are singletons. CDR3 length equals 16 residues. Trimming cost V 6 bases and J 5 bases; bases outside gene matches: 13. CDR1 and CDR2 from the germline V gene are MDHEN and SYDVKM. This receptor was identified in a woman older than 75 in good health. The V gene is TRBV28, the J gene TRBJ1-5; 7 nucleotides align to TRBD1. The sequencing input was blood. Written as DNA, the CDR3 is TGTGCCAGCAGATTGGGACACAGGGGAGGGGATCAGCCCCAGCATTTT. Protein: CASRLGHRGGDQPQHF.